The next 25 T cell receptor beta chains were all read from a single sample in a study of CD8+CD57+ T cells in acquired aplastic anemia. According to the study, genomic DNA was the template for TCR beta VDJ and CDR3 profiling. TCRdb ran MiXCR on the reads and lists one entry per CDR3 protein. The sample has about 130,000 distinct CDR3 sequences, roughly 40% seen once; the top ten hold almost 8.5%. The sample was sorted CD4+, CD8+, or CD8+CD57+ T cells (not recorded which) from PBMCs. Source of these receptors: a human donor in good health, serving as a control.

Concerning this clonotype itself: This sequence may be a read error, since a much larger clone differs from it by one base. The V call is TRBV4-1, the J call TRBJ2-3, with D possibly being TRBD2 (5 bases). Germline V lookup: CDR1 MGHRA, CDR2 YSYEKL. The V and J ends lost 6 bases and 2 bases respectively, with 9 bases between them. The CDR3 consists of 13 residues. Written as DNA, the CDR3 is TGCGCCAGCAGGACTAAAACCACAGATACGCAGTATTTT. Amino acid sequence: CASRTKTTDTQYF.

This chain links TRBV20-1 with TRBJ1-4; D remains ambiguous. V gave up 6 bases and J gave up 5 bases, with 13 bases separating them. This CDR3 is built from 13 residues. Germline assignment: CDR1 DFQATT and CDR2 SNEGSKA (reference sequence). CDR3 residues: CSAYDGKNEKLFF. For the CDR3, the DNA is TGCAGTGCGTACGATGGGAAAAATGAAAAACTGTTTTTT.

This clonotype was seen ten or more times. The genes are TRBV3-1 and TRBJ2-6; possibly TRBD1 for D (6 bases). The length of the CDR3 is 14 residues. In germline, CDR1 is LGHDT, CDR2 YNNKEL (reference sequence). The ends were cut back, 3 bases at V and 3 bases at J, with 6 bases in the middle. CDR3 amino acids: CASSHRGGANVLTF. The CDR3 nucleotides read TGTGCCAGCAGCCACAGGGGTGGGGCCAACGTCCTGACTTTC.

The chain employs TRBV25-1 and TRBJ1-5, with a weak D call TRBD1 (5 bases). Trimming removed 3 bases from V and 6 bases from J, with 12 bases in between. There are 14 residues in the CDR3. The V gene's germline CDR1 is MGHDK and CDR2 SYGVNS. CDR3 in DNA: TGTGCCAGCAGTGATCAGGGAGAGCGTCAGCCCCAGCATTTT. Translating gives CASSDQGERQPQHF.

This chain joins TRBV6-6 and TRBJ1-2; the D gene is possibly TRBD1 (5 bases). This CDR3 is built from 11 residues. V was clipped by 6 bases and J by 7 bases, with 9 bases between them. Germline CDR1 is MNHNY and CDR2 is SVGAGI (reference sequence). CDR3 protein: CASRGQGGYTF. The CDR3 nucleotides are TGTGCCAGCAGGGGGCAAGGTGGCTACACCTTC.

The sample holds a few counts of this clonotype. In DNA form, the CDR3 reads TGTGCCAGCAGGTTTATGGGGGGATATAACTATGGCTACACCTTC. It specifies CASRFMGGYNYGYTF. V gene TRBV27 combines with J gene TRBJ1-2; D perhaps matches TRBD1 (5 bases). The V gene lost 6 bases and the J gene lost 1 base, with 15 bases spanning the gap. Germline loops: CDR1 MNHEY, CDR2 SMNVEV (reference sequence). The CDR3 extends over 15 amino acids.

This chain uses TRBV19 with TRBJ1-1; D unresolved. CDR3 length: 14 residues. CDR1 is LNHDA and CDR2 is SQIVND in the germline V gene (reference sequence). V was shortened by 5 bases and J by 4 bases, with 14 bases between the two germline ends. CDR3 coding DNA: TGTGCCAGTAGTCCCAGTAGTTTAGGCACTGAAGCTTTCTTT. Translating it yields CASSPSSLGTEAFF.

Comment on this clonotype: At one end the junction does not follow the germline gene, possibly because of a read error. The rearrangement joins TRBV10-3 to TRBJ2-5, with D perhaps matching TRBD2 (5 bases). Per germline, CDR1 ENHRY and CDR2 SYGVKD. CDR3 size: 15 residues. The CDR3 here is CASSEFGGPQETQYF. The CDR3 nucleotides read TGTGCCAGCAGTGAGTTCGGCGGGCCCCAAGAGACCCAGTACTTC.

Points on this clonotype: The junction and the germline gene differ at one end; a read error may be behind it. Here the CDR3 reads CSARDRTVNTGAFF. As DNA, the CDR3 is TGCAGTGCTAGAGATCGGACGGTGAACACTGGAGCTTTCTTT. The chain joins TRBV20-1 to TRBJ1-1; D is ambiguous. Germline V CDR1 and CDR2: DFQATT, SNEGSKA (reference sequence). The CDR3 loop spans 14 amino acids.

The V and J genes are TRBV15 and TRBJ2-7; tentatively, D is TRBD1 (5 bases). The germline V and J ends were trimmed by 4 bases and 3 bases, with 16 bases remaining between them. The germline V gene has CDR1 LNHNV and CDR2 YYDKDF (reference sequence). This CDR3 comprises 15 residues. CDR3 nucleotides: TGTGCCACCAGCACCCTGACCACAGGTGGCTACGAGCAGTACTTC. It specifies CATSTLTTGGYEQYF.

This clonotype was observed a single time. The chain has TRBV6-5 and TRBJ2-1, with 9 positions matching TRBD2. The CDR3 sequence is 12 residues long. V lost 2 bases, J lost 10 bases, and 0 bases stayed unmatched. In germline, CDR1 is MNHEY, CDR2 SVGAGI. The CDR3 sequence is CASSYAGGEQFF. In DNA, the CDR3 is TGTGCCAGCAGTTACGCGGGGGGGGAGCAGTTCTTC.

The CDR3 coding sequence is TGCAGTGCTAGAGATCTGGCGGGAGGGTTCCACGAGCAGTACTTC. It encodes CSARDLAGGFHEQYF. The chain employs TRBV20-1 and TRBJ2-7, with 9 bases that match TRBD2. J gave up 5 bases and V 0 bases, and 8 bases lay outside the gene matches. The V gene's germline CDR1 is DFQATT and CDR2 SNEGSKA (reference sequence). The CDR3 extends over 15 amino acids.

This chain links TRBV10-3 with TRBJ2-1; maybe TRBD1 (5 bases). This CDR3 has 11 residues. Trimming pared 9 bases from V and 14 bases from J, leaving 17 bases between. Germline CDR1 and CDR2: ENHRY and SYGVKD. The DNA of the CDR3 is TGTGCCATAAATACAGGCGTTGGAGAGTTCTTC. It codes for CAINTGVGEFF.

This clonotype was found many times. The CDR3 nucleotides read TGTGCCTGGAGGCGGACAGAGAATTCACCCCTCCACTTT. It is translated as CAWRRTENSPLHF. V and J are TRBV30 and TRBJ1-6; D possibly corresponds to TRBD1 (6 bases). Germline V lookup: CDR1 GTSNPN, CDR2 SVGIG (reference sequence). The CDR3 length is 13 residues. Trimming left V 3 bases short and J 7 bases short, with 10 bases between. Supplemented by reference TRBV30 and TRBJ1-6, the full variable domain reads SQTIHQWPATLVQPVGSPLSLECTVEGTSNPNLYWYRQAAGRGLQLLFYSVGIGQISSEVPQNLSASRPQDRQFILSSKKLLLSDSGFYLCAWRRTENSPLHFGNGTRLTVT.

This clonotype was seen more than once but under ten times. This sequence joins TRBV10-2 and TRBJ2-7; D gene unclear. CDR3 length equals 12 residues. CDR1 and CDR2 (germline): WSHSY, SAAADI. The germline V and J ends were trimmed by 6 bases and 3 bases, with 9 bases remaining between them. CDR3 in DNA: TGCGCCAGCAGATACAGAGACTACGAGCAGTACTTC. Translated, it gives CASRYRDYEQYF.

In its sample, this clonotype was seen many times. The chain combines TRBV20-1 with TRBJ2-3, with 10 positions matching TRBD1. The CDR3 length is 13 residues. The ends lost 7 bases at V and 6 bases at J; junction bases unmatched: 7. CDR1 and CDR2 from the germline V gene are DFQATT and SNEGSKA (reference sequence). CDR3 residues: CSVPGQGRDTQYF. CDR3 nucleotide sequence: TGCAGTGTCCCGGGACAGGGGAGGGATACGCAGTATTTT.

This clonotype was counted many times. This CDR3 reads CASSLLGRASGANVLTF. The CDR3 region has the DNA TGCGCCAGCAGCTTGCTTGGACGCGCCTCTGGGGCCAACGTCCTGACTTTC. The chain uses TRBV5-1 and TRBJ2-6; D unresolved. The ends were cut back, 1 base at V and 0 bases at J, with 11 bases in the middle. CDR3 length: 17 amino acids. Germline V gene data show CDR1 as SGHRS and CDR2 as YFSETQ.

The rearrangement links TRBV2 to TRBJ1-1, with D unclear. Per germline, CDR1 SNHLY and CDR2 FYNNEI. The CDR3 sequence is 14 residues long. Trimming removed 4 bases at V and 0 bases at J, with 9 bases between. The CDR3 DNA reads as TGTGCCAGCAGTGTCGAGGTCATGAACACTGAAGCTTTCTTT. It yields the protein CASSVEVMNTEAFF. Filled out from reference TRBV2 and TRBJ1-1, the complete variable domain reads EPEVTQTPSHQVTQMGQEVILRCVPISNHLYFYWYRQILGQKVEFLVSFYNNEISEKSEIFDDQFSVERPDGSNFTLKIRSTKLEDSAMYFCASSVEVMNTEAFFGQGTRLTVV.

This clonotype was found many times. The chain has TRBV5-1 and TRBJ2-1; 7 positions agree with TRBD2. This CDR3 has 16 residues. Trimming took 0 bases from V and 3 from J; bases not matched to a gene: 6. Per germline, CDR1 SGHRS and CDR2 YFSETQ. The CDR3 region is CASSLGLADFYNEQFF. CDR3 in DNA: TGCGCCAGCAGCTTGGGACTAGCAGATTTCTACAATGAGCAGTTCTTC. Supplemented by reference TRBV5-1 and TRBJ2-1, the full variable domain reads KAGVTQTPRYLIKTRGQQVTLSCSPISGHRSVSWYQQTPGQGLQFLFEYFSETQRNKGNFPGRFSGRQFSNSRSEMNVSTLELGDSALYLCASSLGLADFYNEQFFGPGTRLTVL.

V and J are TRBV15 and TRBJ2-7, with a tentative D call TRBD1 (5 bases). Germline V CDR1 and CDR2: LNHNV, YYDKDF (reference sequence). Between the trimmed V and J ends, which lost 1 base and 0 bases, there was a span of 10 bases. The CDR3 consists of 15 residues. CDR3 sequence reads: CATSRVVDSSYEQYF. CDR3 DNA sequence: TGTGCCACCAGCAGAGTGGTTGACAGCTCCTACGAGCAGTACTTC. The complete variable domain, with remaining parts taken from reference TRBV15 and TRBJ2-7, reads DAMVIQNPRYQVTQFGKPVTLSCSQTLNHNVMYWYQQKSSQAPKLLFHYYDKDFNNEADTPDNFQSRRPNTSFCFLDIRSPGLGDTAMYLCATSRVVDSSYEQYFGPGTRLTVT.

In its sample, this clonotype was seen many times. This chain uses TRBV5-1 with TRBJ2-6, with TRBD2 matching over 9 bases. V was clipped by 5 bases and J by 3 bases; unmatched bases: 9. This CDR3 region has 17 residues. Germline CDR1 SGHRS, CDR2 YFSETQ. The CDR3 nucleotides are TGCGCCAGCAGTCGCATAGCGGGAGAAAATGGGGCCAACGTCCTGACTTTC. It translates to CASSRIAGENGANVLTF.

V usage is TRBV10-3 and J usage is TRBJ1-6; D is possibly TRBD1 (5 bases). Germline V gene data show CDR1 as ENHRY and CDR2 as SYGVKD. Trimming left V 6 bases short and J 5 bases short, with 5 bases between. The CDR3 loop spans 12 amino acids. The CDR3 region has the DNA TGTGCCATCAGACAGGATAATTCACCCCTCCACTTT. This translates into CAIRQDNSPLHF.

V and J are TRBV18 and TRBJ1-1; D gene unclear. V was shortened by 5 bases and J by 4 bases, with 14 bases between the two germline ends. CDR1 is KGHSH, CDR2 LQKENI, per germline. This CDR3 spans 14 amino acids. The DNA for the CDR3 is TGTGCCAGCTCAACCCACTTAGAGGGCACTGAAGCTTTCTTT. It encodes CASSTHLEGTEAFF.

The V gene is TRBV30, the J gene TRBJ1-2, with D possibly TRBD1 on 5 matching bases. The V and J ends lost 3 bases and 2 bases respectively, with 19 bases between them. Germline lookup yields CDR1 GTSNPN and CDR2 SVGIG (reference sequence). The CDR3 has 16 amino acids. The CDR3 DNA reads TGTGCCTGGAGGGCATTGCTGGGGGGACCGAACTATGGCTACACCTTC. Its translation is CAWRALLGGPNYGYTF. The variable domain in full, with the rest retrieved from reference TRBV30 and TRBJ1-2, is SQTIHQWPATLVQPVGSPLSLECTVEGTSNPNLYWYRQAAGRGLQLLFYSVGIGQISSEVPQNLSASRPQDRQFILSSKKLLLSDSGFYLCAWRALLGGPNYGYTFGSGTRLTVV.

This clonotype was found a few times. This may come from a read error, since a much larger clone is one base off. V is TRBV20-1 and J is TRBJ2-1, with D tentatively TRBD2 (6 bases). This CDR3 contains 12 residues. CDR1 and CDR2 from the germline V gene are DFQATT and SNEGSKA (reference sequence). In DNA, the CDR3 is TGCAGTGCTACCGGGGGTTACAGTGAGCAGTTCTTC. Encoded protein: CSATGGYSEQFF.